This TCR beta chain came from a study of blood T cell repertoires in COVID-19 (dated by TCRdb to 2018 to 2021). Study-wide context: Collaborator samples came from the United States, Italy and Spain and covered acute and convalescent phases of COVID-19. Sample metadata almost always included a de-identified subject ID, COVID-19 status, age in years and sex. Where HLA class I and class II types were available, the types were taken from metadata supplied by the sample provider, not from assay-based typing. Samples were obtained from the ongoing ImmuneRACE study (first 160 participants) and from 1,254 subjects provided by 6 global collaborators. The repertoires were made available in a free public database intended to serve as a resource for research on the immune response to SARS-CoV-2. The material from the prospective study consisted of cDNA or gDNA derived from T cells, B-cell-depleted T cells, or PBMCs. Subjects who had been exposed to COVID-19, were actively infected with it, or had recovered from it provided the deeply sampled blood TCRbeta repertoires that made up the dataset.

The collaborating institutions used their own protocols to collect whole blood in K2EDTA tubes. For TCRbeta analysis, collaborators shipped samples in one of three forms: frozen whole blood, isolated PBMCs, or DNA extracted from either of those sample types. V is trimmed back by 0 bases and J by 10 bases, and the junction contains 15 bases that no gene match accounts for. The CDR3 has 18 amino acids, counting the end cysteine and phenylalanine. Of all the DNA, just the CDR3 is kept, 54 bases in frame from base 1. Via the germline V gene, CDR1 is LGHNA and CDR2 YNFKEQ. TCRbeta CDR3 regions were amplified from genomic DNA using the immunoSEQ Assay, a bias-controlled multiplex PCR. As for the original processing: The number of nucleated cells in each sample was estimated by amplification of reference gene primers within the assay. Sequence reads were collapsed and filtered to measure the absolute abundance of every unique TCRbeta CDR3 rearrangement. For each sample, productive Simpson clonality was calculated as the square root of Simpson's diversity index across productive rearrangements. TCRdb re-hosts the immuneACCESS table, in-frame sequences only. Its copies lack some clones; in the studies checked, an unresolved V gene accounts for under half of them, and the cause for the rest is not known. Clone size and the V and J calls come from that table; the DNA yielded D and trimming. The sample table holds approximately 290,000 clones, of which approximately 90% were seen once. Clones ranked in the top ten supply about 0.8% of the sample.

Comments on this clone: Its binding antigen is unknown. No per-base quality is available; no much larger clone lies one base away.

Points the paper makes about the study in general: Clinical and demographic metadata were provided uncurated, with the amount varying by source and participant.

This clonotype was sampled from a man aged 25-45 years with acute or convalescent COVID-19. The V and J segments used are TRBV4-2 and TRBJ2-1; 10 junctional bases match TRBD2. Input material: peripheral blood. The CDR3 region has the sequence CASSQDLAGAPAAHEQFF. The nucleotide sequence is TGTGCCAGCAGCCAAGATCTAGCGGGGGCCCCAGCCGCCCACGAGCAGTTCTTC.